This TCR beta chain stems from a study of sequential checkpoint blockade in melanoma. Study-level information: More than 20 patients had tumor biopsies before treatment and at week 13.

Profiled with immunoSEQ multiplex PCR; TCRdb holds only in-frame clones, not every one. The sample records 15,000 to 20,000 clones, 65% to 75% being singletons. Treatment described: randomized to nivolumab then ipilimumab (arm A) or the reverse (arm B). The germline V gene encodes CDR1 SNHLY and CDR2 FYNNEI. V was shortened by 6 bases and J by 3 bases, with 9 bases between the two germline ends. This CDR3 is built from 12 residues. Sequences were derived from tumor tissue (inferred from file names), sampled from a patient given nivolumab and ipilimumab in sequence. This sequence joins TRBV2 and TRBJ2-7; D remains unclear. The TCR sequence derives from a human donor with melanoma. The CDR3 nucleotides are TGTGCCAGCAGAGGAGATAGCTACGAGCAGTACTTC. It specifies CASRGDSYEQYF.